This T cell receptor beta chain was profiled in a study of blood T cell repertoires in COVID-19. On the study more broadly: The analysed material was cDNA or gDNA that came from T cells, B-cell-depleted T cells, or PBMCs.

Assay: immunoSEQ multiplex PCR; the TCRdb copy retains only in-frame clones and omits some. This sample has about 140,000 clones, with approximately 80% found just once. Cohort placement rested on clinical history that participants reported themselves. Within 2 weeks of study entry, exposed participants had contacted a PCR-confirmed or clinician-diagnosed COVID-19 case. This clonotype was sampled from a woman aged 18-29 years who had been exposed to COVID-19. The sequenced sample consisted of PBMCs or T cells enriched from blood (not recorded which).

CDR3: CASRLLWTAGVNQPQHF. The CDR3 nucleotides are TGTGCAAGTCGCTTACTATGGACGGCAGGGGTCAATCAGCCCCAGCATTTT. V is TRBV12-2 and J is TRBJ1-5; the table's D call, TRBD1, was not checked against the DNA. TRBV12-2 corresponds to a pseudogene. The CDR3 covers 17 residues.